Sequencing of this TCR beta chain was carried out in a study of cytomegalovirus exposure and HLA in healthy donors. Trimming took 4 bases from V and 5 from J, leaving 18 bases between them. This CDR3 is built from 16 residues. Germline V CDR1 and CDR2: SGHRS, YFSETQ. In regard to this clone: The antigen remains unidentified.

Produced via immunoSEQ multiplex PCR; TCRdb's table is partial and in-frame only. This sample yields more than 85,000 clones, of which approximately 86% are seen a single time; 4% belongs to the top ten. Study-level findings and limits: A list of about 160 TCR beta chains associated with cytomegalovirus was given. The authors confirmed in vitro that three CMV-associated chains were specific for CMV antigens. It was reportedly the case that the classifier diagnosed cytomegalovirus status with high specificity and sensitivity.

The sequence derives from a young woman in good health and CMV-seropositive. This chain links TRBV5-1 with TRBJ2-2; weak D call: TRBD2 (6 bases). The source material was PBMCs. The CDR3 DNA follows: TGCGCCAGCAGCCCTACTCCGGGGGTAGGGACCGGGGAGCTGTTTTTT. Translation: CASSPTPGVGTGELFF.